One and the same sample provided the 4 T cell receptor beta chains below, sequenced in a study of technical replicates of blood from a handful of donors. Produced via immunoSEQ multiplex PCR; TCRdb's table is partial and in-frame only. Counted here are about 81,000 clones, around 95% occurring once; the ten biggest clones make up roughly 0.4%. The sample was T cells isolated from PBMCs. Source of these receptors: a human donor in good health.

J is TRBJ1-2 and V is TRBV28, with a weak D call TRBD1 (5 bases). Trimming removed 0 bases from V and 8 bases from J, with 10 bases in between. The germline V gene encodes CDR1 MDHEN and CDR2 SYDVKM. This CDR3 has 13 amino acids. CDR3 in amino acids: CASSLWAGSGYTF. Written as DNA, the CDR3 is TGTGCCAGCAGTTTATGGGCAGGGTCAGGCTACACCTTC.

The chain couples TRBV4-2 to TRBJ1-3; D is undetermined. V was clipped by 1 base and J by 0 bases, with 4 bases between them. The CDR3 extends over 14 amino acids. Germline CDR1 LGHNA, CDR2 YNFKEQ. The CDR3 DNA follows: TGTGCCAGCAGCCAAGTGCGCTCTGGAAACACCATATATTTT. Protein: CASSQVRSGNTIYF.

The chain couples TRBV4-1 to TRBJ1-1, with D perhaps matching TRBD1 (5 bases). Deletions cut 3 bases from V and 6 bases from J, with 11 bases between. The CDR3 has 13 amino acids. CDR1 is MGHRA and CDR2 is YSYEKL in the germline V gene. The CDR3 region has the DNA TGCGCCAGCAGCCAGCCTGGGGCGGCTGAAGCTTTCTTT. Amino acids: CASSQPGAAEAFF.

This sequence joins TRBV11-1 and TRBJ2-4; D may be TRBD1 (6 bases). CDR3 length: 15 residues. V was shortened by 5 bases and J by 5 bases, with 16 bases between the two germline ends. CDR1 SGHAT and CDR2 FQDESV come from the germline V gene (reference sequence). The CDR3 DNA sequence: TGTGCCAGCAGCCTAGGGGGTCGACAGCAAAACATTCAGTACTTC. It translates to CASSLGGRQQNIQYF.